This T cell receptor beta chain was captured in a study of cytomegalovirus exposure and HLA in healthy donors. Primers: 60 Vbeta forward and 13 Jbeta reverse. TCRdb's copy holds only in-frame clones and misses some; the assay was immunoSEQ multiplex PCR. The sample yields 80,000 to 95,000 clones, 84% seen once. There are 15 residues in the CDR3. V lost 3 bases, J lost 0 bases, and 12 bases lay in between. Germline V gives CDR1 SQVTM, CDR2 ANQGSEA. This TCR was recovered from a woman between 18 and 29 years old in good health and CMV-seropositive. The specimen was PBMCs. The gene calls are TRBV29-1 and TRBJ2-1, with D possibly TRBD2 on 5 matching bases. Here the CDR3 reads CSVDDGESSYNEQFF. The CDR3 DNA sequence: TGCAGCGTTGATGACGGGGAGAGCTCCTACAATGAGCAGTTCTTC.